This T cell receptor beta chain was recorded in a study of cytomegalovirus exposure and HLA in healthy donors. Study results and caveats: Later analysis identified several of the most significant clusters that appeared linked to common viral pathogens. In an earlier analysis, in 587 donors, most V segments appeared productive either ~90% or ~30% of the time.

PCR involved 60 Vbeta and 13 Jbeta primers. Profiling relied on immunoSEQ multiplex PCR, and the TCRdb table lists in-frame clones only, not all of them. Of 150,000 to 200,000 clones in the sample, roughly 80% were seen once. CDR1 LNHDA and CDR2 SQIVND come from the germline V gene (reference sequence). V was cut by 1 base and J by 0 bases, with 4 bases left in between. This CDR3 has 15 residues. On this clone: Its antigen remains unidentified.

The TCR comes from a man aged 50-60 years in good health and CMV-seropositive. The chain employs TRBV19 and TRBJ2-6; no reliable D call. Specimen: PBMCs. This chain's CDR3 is CASSIALSGANVLTF. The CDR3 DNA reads TGTGCCAGTAGTATAGCTCTCTCTGGGGCCAACGTCCTGACTTTC.